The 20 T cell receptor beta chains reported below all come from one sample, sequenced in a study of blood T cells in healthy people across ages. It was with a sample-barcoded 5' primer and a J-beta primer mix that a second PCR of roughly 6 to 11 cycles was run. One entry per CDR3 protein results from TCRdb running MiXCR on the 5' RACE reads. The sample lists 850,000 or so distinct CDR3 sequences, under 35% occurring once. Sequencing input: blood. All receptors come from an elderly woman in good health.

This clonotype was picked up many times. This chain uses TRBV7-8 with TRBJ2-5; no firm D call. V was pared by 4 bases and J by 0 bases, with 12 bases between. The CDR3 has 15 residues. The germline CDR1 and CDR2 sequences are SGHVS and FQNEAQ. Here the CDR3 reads CASSSYTPNQETQYF. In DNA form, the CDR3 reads TGTGCCAGCAGCTCTTATACCCCTAACCAAGAGACCCAGTACTTC.

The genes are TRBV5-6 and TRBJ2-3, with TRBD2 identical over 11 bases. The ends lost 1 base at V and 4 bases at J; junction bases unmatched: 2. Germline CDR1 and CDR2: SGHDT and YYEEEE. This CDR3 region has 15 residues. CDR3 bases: TGTGCCAGCAGCTTGAGTAGCGGGAGGGCAGATACGCAGTATTTT. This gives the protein CASSLSSGRADTQYF.

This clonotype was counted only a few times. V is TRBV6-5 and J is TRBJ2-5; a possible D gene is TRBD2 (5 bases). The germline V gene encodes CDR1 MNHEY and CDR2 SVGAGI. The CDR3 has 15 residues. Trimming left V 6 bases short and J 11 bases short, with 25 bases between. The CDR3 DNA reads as TGTGCCAGCAGGGAGACGGGGATAACCTACAATGAGCAGTACTTC. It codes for CASRETGITYNEQYF.

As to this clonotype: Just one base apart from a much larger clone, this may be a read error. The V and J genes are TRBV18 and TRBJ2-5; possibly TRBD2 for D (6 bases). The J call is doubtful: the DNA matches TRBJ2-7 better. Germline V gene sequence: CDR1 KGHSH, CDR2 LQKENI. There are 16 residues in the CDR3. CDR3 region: CAGSRDRDWNTYEQYF. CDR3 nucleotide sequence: TGTGCCGGCTCACGCGACCGGGACTGGAATACTTACGAGCAGTACTTC.

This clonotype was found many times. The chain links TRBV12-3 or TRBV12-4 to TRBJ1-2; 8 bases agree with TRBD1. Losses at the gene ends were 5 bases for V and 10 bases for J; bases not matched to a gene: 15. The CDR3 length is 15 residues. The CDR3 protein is CASSPIGQGRGYYTF. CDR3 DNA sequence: TGTGCCAGCAGTCCCATCGGACAGGGAAGGGGGTACTACACCTTC.

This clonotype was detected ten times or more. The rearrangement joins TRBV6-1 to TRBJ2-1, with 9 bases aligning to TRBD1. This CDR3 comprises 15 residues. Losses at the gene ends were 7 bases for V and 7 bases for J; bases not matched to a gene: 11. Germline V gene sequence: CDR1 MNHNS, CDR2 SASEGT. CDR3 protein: CASTSAGQGPNEQFF. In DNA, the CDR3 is TGTGCCAGCACCTCCGCGGGACAGGGCCCTAATGAGCAGTTCTTC.

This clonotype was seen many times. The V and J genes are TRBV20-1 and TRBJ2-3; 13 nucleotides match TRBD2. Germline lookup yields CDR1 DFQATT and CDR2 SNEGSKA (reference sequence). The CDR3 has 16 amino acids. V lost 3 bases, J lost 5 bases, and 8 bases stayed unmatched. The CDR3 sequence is CSASMRLAGGGDTQYF. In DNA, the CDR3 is TGCAGTGCTAGTATGCGACTAGCGGGGGGCGGAGATACGCAGTATTTT.

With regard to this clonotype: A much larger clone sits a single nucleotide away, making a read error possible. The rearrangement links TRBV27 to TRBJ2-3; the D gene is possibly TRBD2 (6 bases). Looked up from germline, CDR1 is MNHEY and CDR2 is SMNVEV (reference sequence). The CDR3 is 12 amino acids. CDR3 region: CTSSFMEGTQYF. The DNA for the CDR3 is TGTACCAGCAGTTTCATGGAGGGTACGCAGTATTTT.

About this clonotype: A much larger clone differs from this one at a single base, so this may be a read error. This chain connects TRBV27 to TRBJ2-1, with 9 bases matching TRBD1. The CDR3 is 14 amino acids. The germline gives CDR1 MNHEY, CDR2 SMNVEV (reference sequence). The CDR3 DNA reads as TGTACCTGCAGGGGACAGGGTACCTACAATGAGCAGTTCTTC. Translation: CTCRGQGTYNEQFF.

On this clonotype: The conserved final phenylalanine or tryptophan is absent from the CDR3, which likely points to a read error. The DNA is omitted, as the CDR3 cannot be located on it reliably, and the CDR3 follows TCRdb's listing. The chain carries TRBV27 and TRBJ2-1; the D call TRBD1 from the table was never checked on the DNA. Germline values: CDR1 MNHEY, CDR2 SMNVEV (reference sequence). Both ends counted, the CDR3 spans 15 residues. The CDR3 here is CASSLSAGVMDEQVY.

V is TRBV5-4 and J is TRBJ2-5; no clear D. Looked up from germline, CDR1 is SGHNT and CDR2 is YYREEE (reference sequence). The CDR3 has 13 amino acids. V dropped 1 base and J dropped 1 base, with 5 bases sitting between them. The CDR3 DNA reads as TGTGCCAGCAGCTTGAAGGTCCAAGAGACCCAGTACTTC. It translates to CASSLKVQETQYF. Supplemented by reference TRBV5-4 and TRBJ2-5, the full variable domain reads ETGVTQSPTHLIKTRGQQVTLRCSSQSGHNTVSWYQQALGQGPQFIFQYYREEENGRGNFPPRFSGLQFPNYSSELNVNALELDDSALYLCASSLKVQETQYFGPGTRLLVL.

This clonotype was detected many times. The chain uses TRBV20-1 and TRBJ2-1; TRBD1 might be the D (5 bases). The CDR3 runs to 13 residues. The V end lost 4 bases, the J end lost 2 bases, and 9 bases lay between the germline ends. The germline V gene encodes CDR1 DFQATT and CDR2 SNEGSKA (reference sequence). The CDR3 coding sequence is TGCAGTGCTAATAGGGGAACCTACAATGAGCAGTTCTTC. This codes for CSANRGTYNEQFF.

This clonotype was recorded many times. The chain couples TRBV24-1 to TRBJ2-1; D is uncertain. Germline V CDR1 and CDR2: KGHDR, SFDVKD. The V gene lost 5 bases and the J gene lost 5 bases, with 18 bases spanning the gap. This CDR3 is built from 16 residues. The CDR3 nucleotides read TGTGCCACCAGTGCTAACCCCCCCGGCATCCACAATGAGCAGTTCTTC. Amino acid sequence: CATSANPPGIHNEQFF.

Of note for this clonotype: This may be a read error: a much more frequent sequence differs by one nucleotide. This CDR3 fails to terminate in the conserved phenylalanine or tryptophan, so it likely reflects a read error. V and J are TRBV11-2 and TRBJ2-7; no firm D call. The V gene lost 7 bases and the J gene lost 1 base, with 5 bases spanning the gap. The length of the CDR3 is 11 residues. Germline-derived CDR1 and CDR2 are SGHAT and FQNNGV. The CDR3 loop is CASTSSYEQYC. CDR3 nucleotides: TGTGCCAGCACCTCTTCCTACGAGCAGTACTGC.

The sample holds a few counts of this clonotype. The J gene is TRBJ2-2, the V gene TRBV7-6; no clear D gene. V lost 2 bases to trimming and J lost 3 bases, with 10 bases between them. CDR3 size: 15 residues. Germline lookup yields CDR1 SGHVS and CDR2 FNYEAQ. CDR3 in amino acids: CASSLIAGYTGELFF. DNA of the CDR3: TGTGCCAGCAGCTTAATAGCAGGATACACCGGGGAGCTGTTTTTT.

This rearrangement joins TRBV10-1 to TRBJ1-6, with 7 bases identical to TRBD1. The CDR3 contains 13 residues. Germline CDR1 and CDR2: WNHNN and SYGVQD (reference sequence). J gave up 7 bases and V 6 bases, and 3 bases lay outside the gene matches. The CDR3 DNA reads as TGCGCCAGCAGAGCGACAGGGAATTCACCCCTCCACTTT. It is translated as CASRATGNSPLHF.

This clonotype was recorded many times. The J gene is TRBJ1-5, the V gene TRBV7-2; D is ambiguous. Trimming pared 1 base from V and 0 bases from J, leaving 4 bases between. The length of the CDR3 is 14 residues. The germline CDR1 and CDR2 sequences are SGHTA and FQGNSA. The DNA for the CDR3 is TGTGCCAGCAGCTTAGATTATAGCAATCAGCCCCAGCATTTT. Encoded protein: CASSLDYSNQPQHF.

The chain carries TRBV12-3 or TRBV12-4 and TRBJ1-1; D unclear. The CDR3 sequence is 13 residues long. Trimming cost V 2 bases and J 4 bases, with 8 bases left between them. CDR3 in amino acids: CASSLFMGTEAFF. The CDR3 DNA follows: TGTGCCAGCAGTTTATTTATGGGCACTGAAGCTTTCTTT.

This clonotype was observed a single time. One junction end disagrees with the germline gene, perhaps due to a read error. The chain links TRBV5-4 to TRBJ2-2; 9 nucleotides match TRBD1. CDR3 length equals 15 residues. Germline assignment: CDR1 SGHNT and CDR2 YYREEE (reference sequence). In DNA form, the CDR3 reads TGTGCCAGCAGCCTCCGGGACAGGGACACCGGGGAGCTGCTTTTT. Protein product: CASSLRDRDTGELLF.

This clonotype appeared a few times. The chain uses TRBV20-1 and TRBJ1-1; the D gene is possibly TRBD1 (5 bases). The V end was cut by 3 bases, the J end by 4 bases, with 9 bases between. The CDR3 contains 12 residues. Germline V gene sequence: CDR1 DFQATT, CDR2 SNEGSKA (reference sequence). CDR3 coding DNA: TGCAGTGCTAGGCAGGGTGGCACTGAAGCTTTCTTT. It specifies CSARQGGTEAFF.